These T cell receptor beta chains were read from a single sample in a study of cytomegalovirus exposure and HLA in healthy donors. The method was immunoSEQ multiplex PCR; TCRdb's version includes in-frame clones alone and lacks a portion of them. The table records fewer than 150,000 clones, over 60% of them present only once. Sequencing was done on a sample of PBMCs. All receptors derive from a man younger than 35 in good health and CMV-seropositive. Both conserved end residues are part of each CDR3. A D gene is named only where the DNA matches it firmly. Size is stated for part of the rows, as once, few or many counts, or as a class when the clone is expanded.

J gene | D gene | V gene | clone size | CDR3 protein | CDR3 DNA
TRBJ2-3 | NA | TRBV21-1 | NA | CASSVRSSGVGTDTQYF | TGTGCCAGCAGCGTCCGCTCTAGCGGGGTGGGCACAGATACGCAGTATTTT
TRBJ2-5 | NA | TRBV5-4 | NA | CATRGEGHQETQYF | TGTGCCACCAGGGGAGAGGGCCACCAAGAGACCCAGTACTTC
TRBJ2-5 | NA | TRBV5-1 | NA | CASSLMTGGLRETQYF | TGCGCCAGCAGCTTGATGACAGGCGGACTCAGGGAGACCCAGTACTTC
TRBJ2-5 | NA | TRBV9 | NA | CASSVATGAGRETQYF | TGTGCCAGCAGCGTAGCTACCGGAGCGGGTCGAGAGACCCAGTACTTC
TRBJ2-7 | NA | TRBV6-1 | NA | CASRAFSSSYEQYF | TGTGCCAGCAGAGCCTTTAGTTCATCCTACGAGCAGTACTTC
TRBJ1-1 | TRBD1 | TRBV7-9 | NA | CASSSLQGATEAFF | TGTGCCAGCAGCTCATTACAGGGGGCTACTGAAGCTTTCTTT
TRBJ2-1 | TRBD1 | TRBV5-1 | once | CASSLAGTGFINEQFF | TGCGCCAGCAGCTTGGCCGGGACAGGGTTCATCAATGAGCAGTTCTTC
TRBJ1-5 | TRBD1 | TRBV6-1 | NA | CASSEMTGANQPQHF | TGTGCCAGCAGTGAAATGACAGGGGCCAATCAGCCCCAGCATTTT
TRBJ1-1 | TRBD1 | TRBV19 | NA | CASTSWDRARRAFF | TGTGCCAGTACCTCATGGGACAGGGCCAGGCGGGCTTTCTTT
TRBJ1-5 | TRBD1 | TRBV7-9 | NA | CASSSSDRYSNQPQHF | TGTGCCAGCAGCTCATCGGACAGGTATAGCAATCAGCCCCAGCATTTT
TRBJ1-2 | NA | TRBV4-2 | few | CASSQDYNPYGYTF | TGTGCCAGCAGCCAAGACTATAATCCATATGGCTACACCTTC
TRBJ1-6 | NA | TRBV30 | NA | CAWSDTVAYNSPLHF | TGTGCCTGGAGTGACACAGTCGCCTATAATTCACCCCTCCACTTT
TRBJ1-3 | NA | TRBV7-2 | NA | CASSTDIGNTIYF | TGTGCCAGCAGCACGGACATTGGAAACACCATATATTTT
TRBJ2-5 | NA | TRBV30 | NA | CAWSVRGETQYF | TGTGCCTGGAGTGTCAGGGGAGAGACCCAGTACTTC
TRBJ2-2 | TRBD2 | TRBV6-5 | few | CATRGGSVSGGELFF | TGTGCCACCCGCGGGGGGTCAGTAAGTGGCGGGGAGCTGTTTTTT